Shown below are 2 T cell receptor delta chains from a single sample sequenced in a study of gamma-delta T cells after stem cell transplantation. TCRdb reprocessed the RT-PCR reads using CATT. There are 500 to 750 delta-chain clones in the sample; about 5% occur only once, and less than 75% lies in the top ten. The sample consisted of gamma-delta T cells. These receptors were collected from a human donor. It is not recorded whose cells these are; they may come from a transplant donor.

This clone was detected only a few times. TCRdb attributes to this sequence the protein of a much larger clone, which differs from the DNA translation at residue 8; a read error is likely, and the protein displayed is translated from the DNA. The genes are TRDV2 and TRDJ1; 7 nucleotides align to TRDD3. CDR1 and CDR2 (germline): GEAIGNYY, EKD. V shed 1 base and J 1 base; nucleotides not matched to a gene: 14. The CDR3 is 18 residues long. CDR3 nucleotides: TGTGCCTGTGACACACTTACTGAGGGATACATTGGCACCGATAAACTCATCTTT. Protein: CACDTLTEGYIGTDKLIF.

As concerns this clone: With a far larger clone one base away, a read error is the likely cause. In the same sample, other DNA sequences code for this CDR3. This chain joins TRDV2 and TRDJ1, with D unresolved. Germline V gene sequence: CDR1 GEAIGNYY, CDR2 EKD. CDR3 length: 13 amino acids. The CDR3 protein is CACERIATDKLIF. CDR3 sequence (DNA): TGCGCCTGTGAGCGGATTGCCACCGATAAACTCATCTTT.